The entry below gives a single TCR beta chain sequence along with its context. Its specificity is not known. Single TCR cDNA molecules each had their own unique molecular identifier. TCRdb analysed the 5' RACE reads with MiXCR anew, one entry per CDR3 protein. The sample records some 110,000 distinct CDR3 sequences, more than 9% being singletons. The data belong to a study of spatial heterogeneity in lung cancer. Study details: The donors, 70 or so patients with untreated early-stage non-small cell lung cancer, provided the samples. Combinations of a unique TCR and a UMI were tallied in raw reads, and on average each appeared more than ten times.

General study findings and limits: Expanded tumor TCRs that were ubiquitous appeared in blood more at resection than follow-up.

Time point in this sample: blood at routine non-recurrence follow-up after resection. Tumor, nontumor lung or frozen PBMC supplied whole RNA, sequenced without sorting. V trimming: 2 bases; J trimming: 9 bases; junction bases outside the gene matches: 4. This CDR3 is built from 12 residues. The germline V gene has CDR1 SQVTM and CDR2 ANQGSEA. The sequence derives from a male donor with early-stage non-small cell lung cancer. This sample comprised PBMCs, obtained at follow-up. V usage is TRBV29-1 and J usage is TRBJ1-2, with 9 bases matching TRBD1. CDR3 loop: CSVELQGASYTF. The CDR3 region has the DNA TGCAGCGTTGAATTACAGGGGGCGAGCTACACCTTC.